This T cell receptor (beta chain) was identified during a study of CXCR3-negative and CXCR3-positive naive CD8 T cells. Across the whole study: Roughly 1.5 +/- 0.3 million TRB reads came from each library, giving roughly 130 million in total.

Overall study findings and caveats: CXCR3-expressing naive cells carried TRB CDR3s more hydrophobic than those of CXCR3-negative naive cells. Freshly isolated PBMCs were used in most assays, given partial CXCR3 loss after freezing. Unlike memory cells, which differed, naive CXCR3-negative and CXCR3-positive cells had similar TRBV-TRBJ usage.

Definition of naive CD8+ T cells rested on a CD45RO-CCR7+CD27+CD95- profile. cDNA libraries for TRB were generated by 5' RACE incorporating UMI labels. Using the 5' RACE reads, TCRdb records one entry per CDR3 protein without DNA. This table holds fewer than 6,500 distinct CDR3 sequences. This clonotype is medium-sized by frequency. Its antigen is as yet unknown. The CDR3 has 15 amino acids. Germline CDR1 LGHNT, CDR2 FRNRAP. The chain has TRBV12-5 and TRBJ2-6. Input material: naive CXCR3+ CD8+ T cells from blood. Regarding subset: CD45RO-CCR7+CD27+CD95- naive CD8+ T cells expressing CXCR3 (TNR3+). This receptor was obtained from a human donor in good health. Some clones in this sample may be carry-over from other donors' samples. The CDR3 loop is CASGVSASGANVLTF.